This TCR beta chain originates from a study of T cell clonotyping in hematopoietic cell transplantation. Study-wide results and limits: Recipient TCR diversity dropped after transplant; expanded clonotypes rose from day 30 to 180.

Clones were sequenced by immunoSEQ multiplex PCR, and TCRdb holds only the in-frame ones, with some missing. The sample holds 6,000 to 7,000 clones, roughly 77% seen once. Notes on this clone: The target antigen is unknown.

The sequence derives from a female patient between 30 and 39 years old who had an allogeneic stem cell transplant, so the T cells may come from the graft donor. Some clones in this sample may be carry-over from other donors' samples. The sample here was PBMCs, taken 100 days after allogeneic stem cell transplant.

In nucleotides, the CDR3 is TGTGCCAGCAGTGAACGTATGGGACAGGGGACGAGCTCCTACGAGCAGTACTTC. It specifies CASSERMGQGTSSYEQYF. V gene TRBV25-1 combines with J gene TRBJ2-7, with 10 bases lining up with TRBD1. This CDR3 is 18 amino acids long. V lost 2 bases to trimming and J lost 0 bases; unmatched junction nucleotides: 10. The V gene's germline CDR1 is MGHDK and CDR2 SYGVNS.